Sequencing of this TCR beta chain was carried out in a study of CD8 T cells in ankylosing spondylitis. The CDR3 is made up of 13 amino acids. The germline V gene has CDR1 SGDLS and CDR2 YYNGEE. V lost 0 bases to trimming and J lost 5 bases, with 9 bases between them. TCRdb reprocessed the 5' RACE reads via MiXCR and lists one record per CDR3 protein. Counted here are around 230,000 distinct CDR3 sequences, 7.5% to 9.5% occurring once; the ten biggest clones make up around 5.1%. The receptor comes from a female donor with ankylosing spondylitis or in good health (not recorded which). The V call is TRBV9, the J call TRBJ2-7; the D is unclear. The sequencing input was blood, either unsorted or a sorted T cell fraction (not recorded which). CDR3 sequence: CASSVGPADEQYF. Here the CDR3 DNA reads TGTGCCAGCAGCGTAGGACCCGCTGACGAGCAGTACTTC.